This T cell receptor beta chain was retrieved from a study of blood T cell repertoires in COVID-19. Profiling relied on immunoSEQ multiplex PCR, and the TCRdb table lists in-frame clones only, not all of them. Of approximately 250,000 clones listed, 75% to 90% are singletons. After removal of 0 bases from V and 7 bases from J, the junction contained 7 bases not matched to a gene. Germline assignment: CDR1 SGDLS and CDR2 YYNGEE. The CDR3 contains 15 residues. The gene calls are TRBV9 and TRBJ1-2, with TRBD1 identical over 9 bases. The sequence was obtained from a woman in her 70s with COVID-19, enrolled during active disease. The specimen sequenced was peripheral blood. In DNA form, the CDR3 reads TGTGCCAGCAGCGTAGGAGGGACAGGGACGATTGGCTACACCTTC. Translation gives CASSVGGTGTIGYTF.